This note documents a single TCR beta chain sequence. This sample is part of a study of blood T cell repertoires in COVID-19. The CDR3 loop spans 14 amino acids. The junction had 4 bases not matched to a gene; V was cut back by 4 bases and J by 2 bases. The germline V gene encodes CDR1 SGHKS and CDR2 YYEKEE (reference sequence). TCRdb's copy holds only in-frame clones and misses some; the assay was immunoSEQ multiplex PCR. The sample has 250,000 to 300,000 clones, roughly 93% seen once. The rearrangement links TRBV5-5 to TRBJ2-7, with TRBD2 identical over 9 bases. The receptor's source is a middle-aged woman with acute COVID-19. Sequencing was performed on PBMCs or T cells enriched from blood (not recorded which). Here the CDR3 DNA reads TGTGCCAGCAGCCACCGACTAGCGGCCTACGAGCAGTACTTC. Its protein is CASSHRLAAYEQYF.